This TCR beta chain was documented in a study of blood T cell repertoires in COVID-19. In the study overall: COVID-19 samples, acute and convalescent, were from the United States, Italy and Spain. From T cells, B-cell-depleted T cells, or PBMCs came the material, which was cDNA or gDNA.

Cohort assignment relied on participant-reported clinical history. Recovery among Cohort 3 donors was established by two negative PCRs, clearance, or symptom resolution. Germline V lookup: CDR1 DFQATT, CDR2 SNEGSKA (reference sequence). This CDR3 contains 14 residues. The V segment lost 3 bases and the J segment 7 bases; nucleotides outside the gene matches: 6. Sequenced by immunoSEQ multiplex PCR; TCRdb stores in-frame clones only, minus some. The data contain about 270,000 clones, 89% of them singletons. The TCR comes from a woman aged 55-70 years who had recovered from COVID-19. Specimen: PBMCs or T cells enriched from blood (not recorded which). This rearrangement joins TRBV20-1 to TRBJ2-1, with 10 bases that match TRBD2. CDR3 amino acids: CSASRLAGVNEQFF. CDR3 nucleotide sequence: TGCAGTGCTAGTAGGCTAGCGGGAGTTAATGAGCAGTTCTTC.